This T cell receptor (beta chain) was profiled in a study of cytomegalovirus exposure and HLA in healthy donors. Study-level points and caveats: Owing to their indistinguishability, certain V segments, notably TRBV6-2 and TRBV6-3, were excluded.

Healthy people donating bone marrow made up the donors. Per the germline V gene, CDR1 is MNHEY and CDR2 is SMNVEV (reference sequence). V dropped 2 bases and J dropped 12; count of bases not matched to a gene: 3. The CDR3 has 12 amino acids. Amplification used 60 Vbeta primers and 13 Jbeta primers. Sequencing was performed with immunoSEQ multiplex PCR; in TCRdb, only in-frame clones are kept and a portion is missing. The sample holds more than 85,000 clones, 76% seen once. This clone showed up just a few times. Its antigen is unknown. This sequence originates from a man between 35 and 55 years old in good health and CMV-seropositive. The sequenced sample was PBMCs. V is TRBV27 and J is TRBJ2-4; 8 nucleotides match TRBD2. CDR3 in amino acids: CASSLREGSQYF. The CDR3 region has the DNA TGTGCCAGCAGTTTACGGGAGGGCAGTCAGTACTTC.